The TCR beta chain under discussion was sequenced for a study of blood T cells in healthy people across ages. Germline V lookup: CDR1 KGHDR, CDR2 SFDVKD. After removal of 12 bases from V and 6 bases from J, the junction contained 5 bases not matched to a gene. There are 13 residues in the CDR3. General study results and limits: Older age went with lower TCR beta diversity per million T cells, in a roughly linear way. What prevented conclusive comparison of naive and antigen-experienced cells was that PBMCs were unsorted.

About this clonotype itself: As yet, its antigen is unknown.

Next came a second PCR, run for about 7 to 11 cycles, which used a sample-barcoded 5' primer along with a J-beta primer mix. Every cDNA molecule carried a tag from a template-switch adaptor bearing 12 random nucleotides. MiXCR, applied by TCRdb to the 5' RACE reads, yields one record per CDR3 protein. Here the sample spans under 1 million distinct CDR3 sequences, under 55% being singletons. The chain is built from TRBV24-1 and TRBJ2-1; 12 positions agree with TRBD1. This TCR came from a man between 60 and 70 years old in good health. Sequencing was performed on blood. Here the CDR3 reads CAAGTGGFNEQFF. For the CDR3, the DNA is TGTGCCGCGGGGACAGGGGGCTTCAATGAGCAGTTCTTC.